Shown below are 10 T cell receptor beta chains from a single sample sequenced in a study of OX40 agonist ivuxolimab in advanced cancers. Sequencing was performed with immunoSEQ multiplex PCR; in TCRdb, only in-frame clones are kept and a portion is missing. Found here are about 36,000 clones, 70% to 85% of them singletons; the top ten hold 15% to 20%. This sample comprised CD4+ or CD8+ T cells sorted from blood, obtained in a trial of the OX40 agonist ivuxolimab. These receptors were obtained from an adult with an advanced solid tumor such as melanoma, head and neck, liver or kidney cancer.

The V call is TRBV9, the J call TRBJ2-1; 12 bases align to TRBD2. Germline CDR1 SGDLS, CDR2 YYNGEE. Trimming took 0 bases from V and 10 from J; bases not matched to a gene: 5. There are 15 residues in the CDR3. The CDR3 region has the DNA TGTGCCAGCAGCGTAGCTAGCGGGGGGGCGAGAGAGCAGTTCTTC. This codes for CASSVASGGAREQFF. Full variable domain (remainder filled in from reference TRBV9 and TRBJ2-1): DSGVTQTPKHLITATGQRVTLRCSPRSGDLSVYWYQQSLDQGLQFLIQYYNGEERAKGNILERFSAQQFPDLHSELNLSSLELGDSALYFCASSVASGGAREQFFGPGTRLTVL.

The chain carries TRBV5-4 and TRBJ2-1; TRBD2 matches at 13 bases. Trimming cost V 4 bases and J 7 bases; bases outside gene matches: 8. The germline V gene has CDR1 SGHNT and CDR2 YYREEE (reference sequence). This CDR3 is built from 16 residues. In DNA form, the CDR3 reads TGTGCCAGCAGCGCGATACTAGCGGGAGGGATAAATGAGCAGTTCTTC. It codes for CASSAILAGGINEQFF.

This chain uses TRBV9 with TRBJ1-5; no firm D call. Germline CDR1 reads SGDLS; CDR2 reads YYNGEE. With 0 bases removed from V and 4 bases from J, the gap between germline ends came to 11 bases. This CDR3 spans 15 amino acids. This CDR3 reads CASSVVIHPNQPQHF. DNA for the CDR3: TGTGCCAGCAGCGTAGTAATACACCCGAATCAGCCCCAGCATTTT.

The gene calls are TRBV27 and TRBJ2-5, with D maybe TRBD1 (6 bases). V dropped 4 bases and J dropped 5 bases, with 17 bases sitting between them. The germline CDR1 and CDR2 sequences are MNHEY and SMNVEV (reference sequence). This CDR3 is built from 15 residues. CDR3: CASSSIQGLEETQYF. The DNA of the CDR3 is TGTGCCAGCAGTTCCATACAGGGATTGGAGGAGACCCAGTACTTC.

J is TRBJ2-7 and V is TRBV7-8, with a tentative D call TRBD2 (5 bases). Deletions cut 2 bases from V and 2 bases from J, with 13 bases between. This CDR3 comprises 15 residues. Germline values: CDR1 SGHVS, CDR2 FQNEAQ. Written as DNA, the CDR3 is TGTGCCAGCAGCTTACCCTGGACTGGAACCTACGAGCAGTACTTC. This codes for CASSLPWTGTYEQYF. The full variable domain, rest sourced from reference TRBV7-8 and TRBJ2-7, is GAGVSQSPRYKVAKRGQDVALRCDPISGHVSLFWYQQALGQGPEFLTYFQNEAQLDKSGLPSDRFFAERPEGSVSTLKIQRTQQEDSAVYLCASSLPWTGTYEQYFGPGTRLTVT.

This chain's CDR3 is CASSLEASYEKLFF. CDR3 sequence (DNA): TGCGCCAGCAGCTTGGAGGCCTCATATGAAAAACTGTTTTTT. V usage is TRBV5-1 and J usage is TRBJ1-4, with D unclear. CDR3 length: 14 residues. Germline V gene lookup returns CDR1 SGHRS and CDR2 YFSETQ. V gave up 0 bases and J gave up 6 bases, with 9 bases separating them.

This clone was recorded once. This chain links TRBV7-9 with TRBJ2-3; no firm D call. The CDR3 loop spans 17 amino acids. Germline V gene data show CDR1 as SEHNR and CDR2 as FQNEAQ (reference sequence). V lost 5 bases to trimming and J lost 4 bases, with 22 bases between them. This CDR3 reads CASSPNPTRIPPDTQYF. The CDR3 DNA reads TGTGCCAGCAGCCCAAATCCGACCCGCATTCCTCCAGATACGCAGTATTTT. The whole variable domain, remainder taken from reference TRBV7-9 and TRBJ2-3, is DTGVSQNPRHKITKRGQNVTFRCDPISEHNRLYWYRQTLGQGPEFLTYFQNEAQLEKSRLLSDRFSAERPKGSFSTLEIQRTEQGDSAMYLCASSPNPTRIPPDTQYFGPGTRLTVL.

This clone is medium-sized by share. The gene calls are TRBV6-5 and TRBJ2-7; the D call may be TRBD1 or TRBD2 (5 bases each). V lost 0 bases, J lost 2 bases, and 8 bases lay in between. This CDR3 region has 14 residues. Germline values: CDR1 MNHEY, CDR2 SVGAGI. The CDR3 nucleotides read TGTGCCAGCAGTTACTCGGGGGAAACCTACGAGCAGTACTTC. Encoded protein: CASSYSGETYEQYF.

In DNA, the CDR3 is TGCAGCGTCGTGGGGCTGCGAGGGCAGTATTTT. Translated, it gives CSVVGLRGQYF. This rearrangement joins TRBV29-1 to TRBJ2-3; possible D gene TRBD1, 5 bases. V shed 6 bases and J shed 11 bases, with 15 bases lying between them. CDR3 length: 11 amino acids. CDR1 and CDR2 from the germline V gene are SQVTM and ANQGSEA.

This clone has more than one count but fewer than ten. The V and J genes are TRBV15 and TRBJ2-7; 9 nucleotides align to TRBD1. The CDR3 consists of 16 residues. The junction had 6 bases not matched to a gene; V was cut back by 0 bases and J by 3 bases. Germline V gene data show CDR1 as LNHNV and CDR2 as YYDKDF (reference sequence). The CDR3 sequence is CATSRDRGTGLYEQYF. Here the CDR3 DNA reads TGTGCCACCAGCAGAGATCGGGGGACAGGGCTCTACGAGCAGTACTTC. The full variable domain, its missing parts supplied by reference TRBV15 and TRBJ2-7, is DAMVIQNPRYQVTQFGKPVTLSCSQTLNHNVMYWYQQKSSQAPKLLFHYYDKDFNNEADTPDNFQSRRPNTSFCFLDIRSPGLGDTAMYLCATSRDRGTGLYEQYFGPGTRLTVT.